This T cell receptor (beta chain) appears in the sequencing data of a study of blood T cell repertoires in COVID-19. Study-wide background: Samples of COVID-19 (acute and convalescent) were obtained from the United States, Italy and Spain.

Methods used by the authors: Estimation of nucleated cell counts relied on the amplification of reference gene primers. Clones were read by immunoSEQ multiplex PCR, and TCRdb kept only the in-frame ones, dropping some. The V and J calls and clone size were taken over from that table, and D and trimming were inferred from the DNA. The sample contains about 50,000 clones, around 90% of which appear only once. What was sequenced was peripheral blood. The clonotype comes from a human donor in a cohort sampled during active COVID-19.

CDR3 sequence (DNA): TGTGCCAGCAGCCCCGTGGGCGGGAAGGATACGCAGTATTTT. This codes for CASSPVGGKDTQYF. The J gene is TRBJ2-3, the V gene TRBV6-4, with D possibly being TRBD2 (6 bases). The V gene's germline CDR1 is MRHNA and CDR2 SNTAGT. The length of the CDR3 is 14 residues. Trimming took 6 bases from V and 6 from J, leaving 16 bases between them.